These 18 T cell receptor beta chains were all obtained from the same sample, sequenced in a study of T cells in Graves' hyperthyroidism and ophthalmopathy. RNA transcripts yielded amplified TCR beta CDR3 regions. The HTBI primer set drove a first-round RT-PCR of the TCR CDR3. TCRdb recomputed calls from the multiplex PCR reads with MiXCR, one row per CDR3 protein. The sample has about 570,000 distinct CDR3 sequences; about 43% are singletons. The specimen sequenced was peripheral blood or thyroid tissue (not recorded which). The source of these receptors is an adult woman with Graves' disease, either hyperthyroidism or ophthalmopathy (not recorded which).

The chain's CDR3 is CSARPNDRLNTEAFF. In nucleotides, the CDR3 is TGCAGTGCTAGACCCAATGACAGGTTGAACACTGAAGCTTTCTTT. The V gene is TRBV20-1, the J gene TRBJ1-1; D might be TRBD1 (6 bases). Between the trimmed V and J ends, which lost 2 bases and 0 bases, there was a span of 13 bases. Germline values: CDR1 DFQATT, CDR2 SNEGSKA (reference sequence). This CDR3 is 15 amino acids long.

This chain joins TRBV7-6 and TRBJ1-6; D is unresolved. Germline values: CDR1 SGHVS, CDR2 FNYEAQ. The CDR3 runs 12 residues. V lost 2 bases, J lost 10 bases, and 6 bases lay in between. The CDR3, as DNA: TGTGCCAGCAGCTTAATCAGCTCACCCCTCCACTTT. It codes for CASSLISSPLHF.

This chain links TRBV14 with TRBJ1-2; D unresolved. Germline V gene sequence: CDR1 SGHDN, CDR2 FVKESK. Trimming removed 1 base from V and 6 bases from J, with 6 bases in between. The CDR3 contains 12 residues. The CDR3 here is CASSQGSDGYTF. The CDR3 DNA reads as TGTGCCAGCAGCCAAGGGTCGGATGGCTACACCTTC.

This clonotype was detected a few times. The chain employs TRBV12-3 or TRBV12-4 and TRBJ2-7; 10 bases are shared with TRBD1. The CDR3 runs 16 residues. The ends lost 4 bases at V and 5 bases at J; junction bases unmatched: 11. DNA of the CDR3: TGTGCCAGCAGTTGGCCGGGACAGGGGATCGGGCACGAGCAGTACTTC. Its protein is CASSWPGQGIGHEQYF.

CDR3 region: CSWRGVGTEAFF. CDR3 sequence (DNA): TGCAGCTGGAGAGGGGTTGGCACTGAAGCTTTCTTT. The rearrangement uses TRBV29-1 and TRBJ1-1; weak D call: TRBD1 (5 bases). The CDR3 is made up of 12 amino acids. Germline CDR1 SQVTM, CDR2 ANQGSEA. Deletions cut 8 bases from V and 4 bases from J, with 14 bases between.

This clonotype is a singleton in its sample. This sequence joins TRBV7-9 and TRBJ1-2; 8 nucleotides line up with TRBD1. The CDR3 consists of 14 residues. V lost 6 bases to trimming and J lost 7 bases; unmatched junction nucleotides: 10. Germline V gene sequence: CDR1 SEHNR, CDR2 FQNEAQ (reference sequence). CDR3 nucleotide sequence: TGTGCCAGCAGTCCTGACAGGGGAACGGGTGGCTACACCTTC. Translated, it gives CASSPDRGTGGYTF. The full variable domain, with the rest looked up from reference TRBV7-9 and TRBJ1-2, is DTGVSQNPRHKITKRGQNVTFRCDPISEHNRLYWYRQTLGQGPEFLTYFQNEAQLEKSRLLSDRFSAERPKGSFSTLEIQRTEQGDSAMYLCASSPDRGTGGYTFGSGTRLTVV.

This clonotype was recorded at least ten times. This sequence joins TRBV4-1 and TRBJ1-2, with TRBD1 matching over 9 bases. The CDR3 contains 16 residues. With 2 bases clipped from V and 4 bases from J, the junction kept 8 bases outside the gene matches. CDR1 is MGHRA and CDR2 is YSYEKL in the germline V gene. This CDR3 is CASSQLGQGKPYGYTF. CDR3 nucleotides: TGCGCCAGCAGCCAACTAGGACAGGGGAAGCCCTATGGCTACACCTTC.

At least ten counts were recorded for this clonotype. The V and J genes are TRBV20-1 and TRBJ2-7; 8 nucleotides match TRBD1. This CDR3 has 14 amino acids. Germline CDR1 is DFQATT and CDR2 is SNEGSKA (reference sequence). Trimming at V came to 4 bases and at J to 3 bases, leaving 8 bases not matched to a gene. Here the CDR3 reads CSAMQGAIFYEQYF. CDR3 in DNA: TGCAGTGCTATGCAGGGGGCTATATTCTACGAGCAGTACTTC.

The J gene is TRBJ2-5, the V gene TRBV7-6; unclear D gene. Per germline, CDR1 SGHVS and CDR2 FNYEAQ. Trimming cost V 5 bases and J 5 bases, with 15 bases left between them. The CDR3 runs to 14 residues. The CDR3 here is CASSPIRQGETQYF. The CDR3 region has the DNA TGTGCCAGCAGCCCGATCCGGCAAGGGGAGACCCAGTACTTC. The complete variable domain, with remaining parts taken from reference TRBV7-6 and TRBJ2-5, reads GAGVSQSPRYKVTKRGQDVALRCDPISGHVSLYWYRQALGQGPEFLTYFNYEAQQDKSGLPNDRFSAERPEGSISTLTIQRTEQRDSAMYRCASSPIRQGETQYFGPGTRLLVL.

At least ten counts were recorded for this clonotype. The CDR3 here is CASTDLNTEAFF. Written as DNA, the CDR3 is TGCGCCAGCACCGATCTGAACACTGAAGCTTTCTTT. The chain uses TRBV5-1 and TRBJ1-1; D unclear. CDR3 length: 12 residues. Trimming pared 6 bases from V and 0 bases from J, leaving 6 bases between. The germline gives CDR1 SGHRS, CDR2 YFSETQ.

This clonotype was recorded many times. V is TRBV20-1 and J is TRBJ2-7, with D tentatively TRBD1 (6 bases). Trimming took 3 bases from V and 6 from J, leaving 21 bases between them. The CDR3 has 15 amino acids. Per the germline V gene, CDR1 is DFQATT and CDR2 is SNEGSKA (reference sequence). CDR3: CSASPGKQGRIEQYF. The CDR3 bases are TGCAGTGCTAGTCCTGGGAAACAGGGAAGGATCGAGCAGTACTTC.

The chain joins TRBV20-1 to TRBJ1-2; D is uncertain. Germline-derived CDR1 and CDR2 are DFQATT and SNEGSKA (reference sequence). Trimming took off 3 bases at V and 7 bases at J, with 15 bases between the two ends. This CDR3 is built from 13 residues. The CDR3 spells CSASPLEVSGYTF. The CDR3 DNA reads TGCAGTGCTAGTCCGCTAGAGGTTAGTGGCTACACCTTC.

The V and J genes are TRBV4-2 and TRBJ2-2; D is uncertain. The CDR3 is 12 residues long. Per the germline V gene, CDR1 is LGHNA and CDR2 is YNFKEQ. Deletions cut 5 bases from V and 6 bases from J, with 7 bases between. This chain's CDR3 is CASSAVPGELFF. CDR3 coding DNA: TGTGCCAGCAGCGCTGTTCCCGGGGAGCTGTTTTTT.

This clonotype was seen ten or more times. The chain uses TRBV4-1 and TRBJ1-2; the D is unclear. Looked up from germline, CDR1 is MGHRA and CDR2 is YSYEKL. V lost 1 base and J lost 3, with 6 bases in between. The CDR3 consists of 13 residues. The CDR3 region has the DNA TGCGCCAGCAGCCAAGTGGCAGACTATGGCTACACCTTC. Translating gives CASSQVADYGYTF.

The V and J genes are TRBV5-1 and TRBJ1-1; D gene uncertain. The V and J ends lost 0 bases and 1 base respectively, with 10 bases between them. This CDR3 has 15 amino acids. The germline gives CDR1 SGHRS, CDR2 YFSETQ. CDR3 coding DNA: TGCGCCAGCAGCTTGGACCAGAGAGAGAACACTGAAGCTTTCTTT. It specifies CASSLDQRENTEAFF.

This chain connects TRBV7-9 to TRBJ2-3; no definite D call. The CDR3 runs 13 residues. V was cut by 7 bases and J by 4 bases, with 12 bases left in between. Germline V gene data show CDR1 as SEHNR and CDR2 as FQNEAQ (reference sequence). The CDR3 nucleotides read TGTGCCAGCAACCCAATAGGTGCAGATACGCAGTATTTT. Amino acid sequence: CASNPIGADTQYF.

The DNA for the CDR3 is TGTGCCATCAGTGAGGGCAGCAGCTCCCGACAGGGAGGTGGCTACACCTTC. Amino acid sequence: CAISEGSSSRQGGGYTF. The chain carries TRBV10-3 and TRBJ1-2; 7 bases fit TRBD1. Germline CDR1 and CDR2: ENHRY and SYGVKD. Trimming at V came to 2 bases and at J to 7 bases, leaving 16 bases not matched to a gene. The CDR3 runs to 17 residues.

This clonotype was detected ten times or more. The chain joins TRBV28 to TRBJ2-5, with D possibly TRBD2 on 6 matching bases. CDR1 MDHEN and CDR2 SYDVKM come from the germline V gene. The CDR3 length is 13 residues. Trimming left V 8 bases short and J 2 bases short, with 12 bases between. The CDR3 here is CASLGTYQETQYF. The CDR3 DNA follows: TGTGCCAGCCTCGGGACTTATCAAGAGACCCAGTACTTC. The full variable domain, rest sourced from reference TRBV28 and TRBJ2-5, is DVKVTQSSRYLVKRTGEKVFLECVQDMDHENMFWYRQDPGLGLRLIYFSYDVKMKEKGDIPEGYSVSREKKERFSLILESASTNQTSMYLCASLGTYQETQYFGPGTRLLVL.